This entry lists 25 T cell receptor beta chains sequenced from one sample in a study of OX40 agonist ivuxolimab in advanced cancers. Assay used: immunoSEQ multiplex PCR; TCRdb lists only in-frame clones, some missing. The sample holds about 81,000 clones, about 93% seen once. Sequencing was performed on CD4+ or CD8+ T cells sorted from blood, taken in a trial of the OX40 agonist ivuxolimab. All receptors come from an adult with an advanced solid tumor such as melanoma, head and neck, liver or kidney cancer.

The rearrangement uses TRBV7-9 and TRBJ2-7; a possible D gene is TRBD2 (6 bases). CDR3 length: 13 residues. Germline V lookup: CDR1 SEHNR, CDR2 FQNEAQ (reference sequence). V was pared by 5 bases and J by 6 bases, with 14 bases between. CDR3 DNA: TGTGCCAGCAGCACCTCCGGGCGGGGCGAGCAGTACTTC. It encodes CASSTSGRGEQYF.

V gene TRBV9 combines with J gene TRBJ1-1; D remains unclear. The CDR3 runs to 13 residues. Germline V gene sequence: CDR1 SGDLS, CDR2 YYNGEE. V was cut by 4 bases and J by 2 bases, with 9 bases left in between. CDR3 region: CASSPRSNTEAFF. Written as DNA, the CDR3 is TGTGCCAGCAGCCCCAGATCAAACACTGAAGCTTTCTTT.

V and J are TRBV27 and TRBJ2-1; D call uncertain. This CDR3 has 12 amino acids. The ends were cut back, 2 bases at V and 9 bases at J, with 8 bases in the middle. The germline V gene has CDR1 MNHEY and CDR2 SMNVEV (reference sequence). The CDR3 bases are TGTGCCAGCAGTTTAGGGTCAGCTGAGCAGTTCTTC. Its translation is CASSLGSAEQFF.

This chain links TRBV27 with TRBJ2-3, with a weak D call TRBD2 (6 bases). The CDR3 consists of 15 residues. The V gene's germline CDR1 is MNHEY and CDR2 SMNVEV (reference sequence). V lost 5 bases, J lost 2 bases, and 14 bases lay in between. As DNA, the CDR3 is TGTGCCAGCAGTCCCCGGGGGTACCCCACAGATACGCAGTATTTT. This codes for CASSPRGYPTDTQYF.

This chain uses TRBV7-9 with TRBJ1-6; no clear D. The CDR3 covers 14 residues. From germline, CDR1 is SEHNR and CDR2 FQNEAQ (reference sequence). Trimming pared 1 base from V and 8 bases from J, leaving 9 bases between. The CDR3 region has the DNA TGTGCCAGCAGCTTAGGGATTGGGGATTCACCCCTCCACTTT. Translating it yields CASSLGIGDSPLHF.

The V and J genes are TRBV30 and TRBJ1-2, with unresolved D. Germline CDR1 reads GTSNPN; CDR2 reads SVGIG (reference sequence). Trimming left V 1 base short and J 2 bases short, with 5 bases between. This CDR3 contains 12 residues. The CDR3 loop is CAWSEANYGYTF. CDR3 bases: TGTGCCTGGAGTGAAGCGAACTATGGCTACACCTTC. The full variable domain, in which reference TRBV30 and TRBJ1-2 provide the parts outside the CDR3, is SQTIHQWPATLVQPVGSPLSLECTVEGTSNPNLYWYRQAAGRGLQLLFYSVGIGQISSEVPQNLSASRPQDRQFILSSKKLLLSDSGFYLCAWSEANYGYTFGSGTRLTVV.

The V and J genes are TRBV9 and TRBJ2-5; 9 bases fit TRBD2. V lost 4 bases to trimming and J lost 5 bases; unmatched junction nucleotides: 9. Germline V gives CDR1 SGDLS, CDR2 YYNGEE. This CDR3 contains 15 residues. CDR3 coding DNA: TGTGCCAGCAGCCCTAGTAGCGGGAGCAGGGAGACCCAGTACTTC. This translates into CASSPSSGSRETQYF.

The chain links TRBV9 to TRBJ2-1; D tentatively fits TRBD1 or TRBD2 (5 bases each). Trimming removed 3 bases from V and 10 bases from J, with 17 bases in between. CDR1 is SGDLS, CDR2 YYNGEE, per germline. The CDR3 is made up of 14 amino acids. The CDR3 region is CASSAGTPPSEQFF. For the CDR3, the DNA is TGTGCCAGCAGCGCAGGGACGCCACCGAGCGAGCAGTTCTTC.

The rearrangement uses TRBV9 and TRBJ2-7, with 12 bases fitting TRBD2. The CDR3 extends over 17 amino acids. Germline V CDR1 and CDR2: SGDLS, YYNGEE. The V and J ends lost 0 bases and 0 bases, in that order; junction bases with no gene match: 4. The CDR3 sequence is CASSVGLAGGSSYEQYF. The CDR3 DNA follows: TGTGCCAGCAGCGTAGGTCTAGCGGGAGGGAGCTCCTACGAGCAGTACTTC.

CDR3 nucleotide sequence: TGTGCCAGTAGTATTAGTTCGGGGGTCTACAATGAGCAGTTCTTC. This encodes CASSISSGVYNEQFF. This chain connects TRBV19 to TRBJ2-1; D is possibly TRBD2 (6 bases). V was shortened by 3 bases and J by 3 bases, with 12 bases between the two germline ends. CDR3 length equals 15 residues. CDR1 and CDR2 (germline): LNHDA, SQIVND (reference sequence). The whole variable domain, filled in from reference TRBV19 and TRBJ2-1, reads DGGITQSPKYLFRKEGQNVTLSCEQNLNHDAMYWYRQDPGQGLRLIYYSQIVNDFQKGDIAEGYSVSREKKESFPLTVTSAQKNPTAFYLCASSISSGVYNEQFFGPGTRLTVL.

The V and J genes are TRBV4-1 and TRBJ2-3; TRBD2 is a possible D gene (6 bases). This CDR3 has 16 amino acids. Per the germline V gene, CDR1 is MGHRA and CDR2 is YSYEKL. V lost 0 bases to trimming and J lost 0 bases, with 10 bases between them. CDR3 nucleotides: TGCGCCAGCAGCCAAGAGGCTAGCGTAAGCACAGATACGCAGTATTTT. It translates to CASSQEASVSTDTQYF.

This clone was picked up one time. The V call is TRBV6-4, the J call TRBJ2-3, with 7 bases lining up with TRBD1. Trimming at V came to 9 bases and at J to 6 bases, leaving 9 bases not matched to a gene. The CDR3 has 13 residues. Germline lookup yields CDR1 MRHNA and CDR2 SNTAGT. CDR3 residues: CARLTGLGDTQYF. Here the CDR3 DNA reads TGTGCCAGGCTGACAGGGTTGGGGGATACGCAGTATTTT.

The chain is built from TRBV4-3 and TRBJ1-5; D gene unclear. The CDR3 runs to 16 residues. Germline-derived CDR1 and CDR2 are LGHNA and YSLEER. V lost 0 bases and J 3 bases, leaving 12 bases between the germline ends. The CDR3 here is CASSQDMQAPNQPQHF. The CDR3 region has the DNA TGCGCCAGCAGCCAAGATATGCAGGCCCCCAATCAGCCCCAGCATTTT.

Here the CDR3 DNA reads TGTGCCAGCAGTTTTGGGACAGTCTACGAGCAGTACTTC. Its translation: CASSFGTVYEQYF. V and J are TRBV27 and TRBJ2-7, with 7 bases aligning to TRBD1. This CDR3 region has 13 residues. Trimming cost V 3 bases and J 3 bases; bases outside gene matches: 2. The germline V gene encodes CDR1 MNHEY and CDR2 SMNVEV (reference sequence).

In this sample, this clone turned up once. This sequence joins TRBV9 and TRBJ2-7; D is possibly TRBD1 (5 bases). Germline V gene sequence: CDR1 SGDLS, CDR2 YYNGEE. V was pared by 0 bases and J by 0 bases, with 10 bases between. The CDR3 has 15 residues. Written as DNA, the CDR3 is TGTGCCAGCAGCGTAGGCCCCCAGGGCTCCTACGAGCAGTACTTC. Translated: CASSVGPQGSYEQYF.

This chain uses TRBV5-6 with TRBJ2-1, with D possibly TRBD2 on 5 matching bases. V was cut by 0 bases and J by 0 bases, with 10 bases left in between. There are 16 residues in the CDR3. Looked up from germline, CDR1 is SGHDT and CDR2 is YYEEEE. CDR3 in DNA: TGTGCCAGCAGCTTGGTCGGGGTAAACTCCTACAATGAGCAGTTCTTC. This sequence encodes CASSLVGVNSYNEQFF.

V usage is TRBV6-5 and J usage is TRBJ1-1; D not certain. CDR3 length: 13 residues. The germline CDR1 and CDR2 sequences are MNHEY and SVGAGI. V shed 6 bases and J shed 0 bases, with 8 bases lying between them. In DNA form, the CDR3 reads TGTGCCAGCAGCCCAGCTATGAACACTGAAGCTTTCTTT. Its protein is CASSPAMNTEAFF.

In its sample, this clone was seen once. This CDR3 reads CASSQASGMNTEAFF. The CDR3 nucleotides are TGCGCCAGCAGCCAAGCTTCGGGCATGAACACTGAAGCTTTCTTT. The rearrangement joins TRBV4-1 to TRBJ1-1; D remains unclear. Trimming cost V 1 base and J 0 bases, with 9 bases left between them. Per germline, CDR1 MGHRA and CDR2 YSYEKL. The length of the CDR3 is 15 residues.

The chain employs TRBV28 and TRBJ1-4; 7 bases map to TRBD1. CDR3 length: 12 residues. The germline V gene encodes CDR1 MDHEN and CDR2 SYDVKM. With V trimmed by 10 bases and J by 5 bases, 4 bases remained unmatched. This CDR3 is CANDRENEKLFF. The CDR3 DNA sequence: TGTGCCAACGACAGGGAAAATGAAAAACTGTTTTTT.

The chain recombines TRBV5-6 with TRBJ2-1; 8 positions match TRBD2. Unmatched junction bases numbered 14, after V lost 0 bases and J lost 6 bases. CDR1 is SGHDT and CDR2 is YYEEEE in the germline V gene. The CDR3 sequence is 18 residues long. The DNA for the CDR3 is TGTGCCAGCAGCTTGGCCGAGGGAAGCGGGGGACCCGGCAATGAGCAGTTCTTC. Translation gives CASSLAEGSGGPGNEQFF. Using reference TRBV5-6 and TRBJ2-1 for the parts outside the CDR3, the full variable domain is DAGVTQSPTHLIKTRGQQVTLRCSPKSGHDTVSWYQQALGQGPQFIFQYYEEEERQRGNFPDRFSGHQFPNYSSELNVNALLLGDSALYLCASSLAEGSGGPGNEQFFGPGTRLTVL.

V is TRBV28 and J is TRBJ1-2; 9 bases align to TRBD1. This CDR3 comprises 15 residues. Germline loops: CDR1 MDHEN, CDR2 SYDVKM. Losses at the gene ends were 6 bases for V and 2 bases for J; bases not matched to a gene: 7. CDR3: CASSPTGTGNYGYTF. The CDR3 nucleotides read TGTGCCAGCAGCCCTACCGGGACAGGGAACTATGGCTACACCTTC.

The J gene is TRBJ1-1, the V gene TRBV4-1; no definite D call. The germline V gene has CDR1 MGHRA and CDR2 YSYEKL. V shed 1 base and J shed 3 bases, with 9 bases lying between them. This CDR3 has 14 residues. The CDR3 nucleotides read TGCGCCAGCAGCCAAGTCCTTTGGGACACTGAAGCTTTCTTT. It codes for CASSQVLWDTEAFF.

V and J are TRBV27 and TRBJ1-5; 7 nucleotides agree with TRBD1. Germline-derived CDR1 and CDR2 are MNHEY and SMNVEV (reference sequence). There are 13 residues in the CDR3. The J segment lost 5 bases and the V segment lost 4 bases, leaving 2 bases of the junction unmatched. DNA of the CDR3: TGTGCCAGCAGTTCGACAGGGTATCAGCCCCAGCATTTT. It is translated as CASSSTGYQPQHF.

The V and J genes are TRBV27 and TRBJ1-2; D perhaps matches TRBD1 (6 bases). CDR1 and CDR2 from the germline V gene are MNHEY and SMNVEV (reference sequence). V was clipped by 0 bases and J by 8 bases, with 13 bases between them. The CDR3 spans 14 residues. The CDR3 nucleotides are TGTGCCAGCAGTTTATCGGGTGGGGGGCAAGGCTACACCTTC. Translating gives CASSLSGGGQGYTF.

The V call is TRBV19, the J call TRBJ2-1, with D possibly being TRBD1 (6 bases). Germline V gene lookup returns CDR1 LNHDA and CDR2 SQIVND (reference sequence). The CDR3 runs 13 residues. Trimming removed 4 bases from V and 10 bases from J, with 14 bases in between. This CDR3 reads CASSRSSGTEQFF. The CDR3 DNA reads as TGTGCCAGTAGTAGAAGCTCGGGGACAGAGCAGTTCTTC.